The rows below give T cell receptor beta chains drawn from one sample of a study of cytomegalovirus exposure and HLA in healthy donors. The assay was immunoSEQ multiplex PCR, and TCRdb's table has in-frame clones only and misses some. In total, the table holds about 90,000 clones. The material sequenced was PBMCs. All receptors derive from a woman in her thirties in good health and CMV-seronegative. CDR3s include the opening cysteine and the closing phenylalanine or tryptophan. The D gene is left open where the match is weak.

D,V,J,CDR3,DNA
TRBD1,TRBV5-4,TRBJ2-3,CASSRGQGTDTQYF,TGTGCCAGCAGCCGCGGACAGGGGACAGATACGCAGTATTTT
TRBD2,TRBV28,TRBJ2-2,CASSIGLAGRRVTGELFF,TGTGCCAGCAGCATTGGACTAGCGGGGCGGAGGGTCACCGGGGAGCTGTTTTTT
TRBD1,TRBV7-6,TRBJ2-1,CASSSRGTGGGNEQFF,TGTGCCAGCAGCTCCCGTGGGACAGGGGGGGGGAATGAGCAGTTCTTC
-,TRBV21-1,TRBJ2-7,CASEQGARKSYEQYF,TGTGCCAGCGAACAGGGGGCGCGAAAATCCTACGAGCAGTACTTC
-,TRBV7-9,TRBJ2-5,CASSFEEETQYF,TGTGCCAGCAGCTTTGAGGAAGAGACCCAGTACTTC
-,TRBV5-1,TRBJ2-2,CASSQTMGGKNTGELFF,TGCGCCAGCAGCCAAACCATGGGGGGAAAGAACACCGGGGAGCTGTTTTTT
-,TRBV27,TRBJ2-2,CASSLGPRTGELFF,TGTGCCAGCAGTTTAGGCCCCAGGACCGGGGAGCTGTTTTTT
TRBD2,TRBV5-6,TRBJ2-4,CASSLDLAGVAKNIQYF,TGTGCCAGCAGCTTGGACCTCGCGGGGGTAGCCAAAAACATTCAGTACTTC
TRBD1,TRBV5-6,TRBJ2-2,CASSWDRASIYTGELFF,TGTGCCAGCAGCTGGGACAGGGCCTCCATCTACACCGGGGAGCTGTTTTTT
TRBD2,TRBV7-2,TRBJ2-2,CASSAGLAGGRPNTGELFF,TGTGCCAGCAGCGCGGGACTAGCGGGGGGACGCCCGAACACCGGGGAGCTGTTTTTT
-,TRBV27,TRBJ2-7,CASVGGRLYEQYF,TGTGCCAGCGTTGGGGGGAGGCTCTACGAGCAGTACTTC
-,TRBV9,TRBJ1-5,CASSSGSNQPQHF,TGTGCCAGCAGCTCAGGGAGCAATCAGCCCCAGCATTTT
TRBD1,TRBV4-1,TRBJ1-5,CASSQVFSGTDKNQPQHF,TGCGCCAGCAGCCAAGTGTTTTCCGGGACAGACAAAAATCAGCCCCAGCATTTT
-,TRBV7-3,TRBJ1-4,CASSLMGRGANEKLFF,TGTGCCAGCAGCTTAATGGGGCGCGGGGCTAATGAAAAACTGTTTTTT
TRBD2,TRBV5-1,TRBJ2-5,CASSLVTSGGAGETQYF,TGCGCCAGCAGCTTAGTTACTAGCGGGGGGGCCGGGGAGACCCAGTACTTC
TRBD1,TRBV11-2,TRBJ1-1,CASSSRRTVRGTEAFF,TGTGCCAGCAGCTCGAGACGGACAGTCAGGGGGACTGAAGCTTTCTTT
TRBD1,TRBV9,TRBJ2-7,CASTDRALEQYF,TGTGCCAGTACGGACAGGGCTCTCGAGCAGTACTTC
TRBD2,TRBV15,TRBJ2-1,CATRRGRAYNEQFF,TGTGCCACCCGGCGCGGGAGGGCCTACAATGAGCAGTTCTTC
-,TRBV5-5,TRBJ2-4,CASSLGRGEDIQYF,TGTGCCAGCAGCTTGGGCAGGGGGGAAGACATTCAGTACTTC
TRBD2,TRBV5-1,TRBJ2-7,CASSLEPSGRANEQYF,TGCGCCAGCAGCTTGGAACCTAGCGGGAGAGCCAACGAGCAGTACTTC
-,TRBV7-3,TRBJ2-3,CASSLLASEGTQYF,TGTGCCAGCAGCTTACTAGCGTCCGAGGGTACCCAGTATTTT
TRBD1,TRBV11-3,TRBJ2-1,CASSSQGINNEQFF,TGTGCCAGCAGCTCACAGGGGATCAACAATGAGCAGTTCTTC
TRBD1,TRBV28,TRBJ1-5,CASSNPGQGAQPQHF,TGTGCCAGCAGTAATCCCGGGCAGGGGGCCCAGCCCCAGCATTTT
TRBD1,TRBV6-6,TRBJ1-5,CASSRQTGTSNQPQHF,TGTGCCAGCAGTCGGCAGACAGGGACCAGCAATCAGCCCCAGCACTTT
TRBD2,TRBV5-8,TRBJ2-3,CASSLLLATADTQYF,TGTGCCAGCAGCTTGCTACTAGCGACTGCAGATACGCAGTATTTT
TRBD1,TRBV5-7,TRBJ1-5,CAGSRGQGKRQPQHF,TGTGCCGGCAGCCGTGGACAGGGTAAACGTCAGCCCCAGCATTTT
TRBD1,TRBV28,TRBJ2-4,CASMTYPGQGSLAKNIQYF,TGTGCCAGCATGACCTATCCGGGACAGGGGTCACTAGCCAAAAACATTCAGTACTTC
-,TRBV19,TRBJ2-7,CASSPQGYSYEQYF,TGTGCCAGTAGCCCACAGGGATACTCCTACGAGCAGTACTTC
-,TRBV5-1,TRBJ1-3,CASRGPPGNTIYF,TGCGCCAGCAGGGGCCCCCCTGGAAACACCATATATTTT
-,TRBV6-1,TRBJ2-2,CASSEALGGGSGELFF,TGTGCCAGCAGTGAAGCGTTAGGGGGGGGGTCCGGGGAGCTGTTTTTT
-,TRBV7-9,TRBJ2-1,CASSLAGTYNEQFF,TGTGCCAGCAGCTTAGCGGGGACATACAATGAGCAGTTCTTC
-,TRBV4-1,TRBJ2-7,CASSQKETGPYEQYF,TGCGCCAGCAGCCAAAAAGAGACAGGCCCCTACGAGCAGTACTTC
-,TRBV29-1,TRBJ1-2,CSVEDPLEGYGYTF,TGCAGCGTTGAAGATCCTCTAGAGGGCTATGGCTACACCTTC
TRBD2,TRBV7-7,TRBJ2-2,CASSKTSGKNTGELFF,TGTGCTAGCAGCAAGACTAGCGGGAAGAACACCGGGGAGCTGTTTTTT
TRBD2,TRBV29-1,TRBJ2-3,CSVEYSSSGRTDTQYF,TGCAGCGTTGAATATAGCTCTAGCGGGAGAACAGATACGCAGTATTTT
TRBD2,TRBV7-9,TRBJ2-2,CASSPRLAGNTGELFF,TGTGCCAGCAGCCCGAGACTAGCGGGGAACACCGGGGAGCTGTTTTTT
-,TRBV4-1,TRBJ2-3,CASSQTLVATQYF,TGCGCCAGCAGCCAAACACTAGTCGCTACGCAGTATTTT
-,TRBV9,TRBJ1-4,CASSVGRDEKLFF,TGTGCCAGCAGCGTAGGGCGGGATGAAAAACTGTTTTTT
-,TRBV27,TRBJ1-4,CASRRAGATNEKLFF,TGTGCCAGCAGGCGGGCAGGGGCGACTAATGAAAAACTGTTTTTT
-,TRBV5-3,TRBJ2-7,CARSGGASPHSQQYF,TGTGCCAGAAGCGGGGGGGCTAGCCCTCACTCCCAGCAGTACTTC
-,TRBV29-1,TRBJ2-7,CSATGTENPYEQYF,TGCAGCGCCACCGGGACTGAGAACCCTTACGAGCAGTACTTC
-,TRBV21-1,TRBJ2-6,CASSKEIQAGPTSGANVLTF,TGTGCCAGCAGCAAAGAAATTCAGGCAGGGCCCACCTCTGGGGCCAACGTCCTGACTTTC